Reported below is one T cell receptor beta chain. The sample originates from a study of T cell clusters in autoimmune cytopenias. TRB was amplified by touch-down multiplex PCR, primer pools A and B combined. Reprocessing the multiplex PCR reads, TCRdb reports a single entry for every CDR3 protein and omits DNA. This repertoire includes over 10,000 distinct CDR3 sequences. TRB amplification used approximately 0.25 ug of peripheral blood genomic DNA. The germline V gene has CDR1 SGHRS and CDR2 YFSETQ. There are 13 residues in the CDR3. This clonotype was obtained from a human donor with an autoimmune cytopenia or autoimmune hepatitis (not recorded which). The chain employs TRBV5-1 and TRBJ1-1. The sequenced sample consisted of peripheral blood. CDR3 sequence: CASSSGRGTEAFF.